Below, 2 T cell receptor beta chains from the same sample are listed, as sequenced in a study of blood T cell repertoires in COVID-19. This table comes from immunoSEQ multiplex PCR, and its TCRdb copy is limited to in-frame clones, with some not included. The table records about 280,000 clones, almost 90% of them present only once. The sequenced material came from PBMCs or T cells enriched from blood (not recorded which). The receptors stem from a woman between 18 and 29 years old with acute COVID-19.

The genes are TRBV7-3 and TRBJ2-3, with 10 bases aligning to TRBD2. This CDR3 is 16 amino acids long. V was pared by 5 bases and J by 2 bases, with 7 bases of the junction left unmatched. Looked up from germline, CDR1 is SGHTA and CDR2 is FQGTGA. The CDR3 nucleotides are TGTGCCAGCAGCCCAGAAGCGGGAGGGCTCACAGATACGCAGTATTTT. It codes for CASSPEAGGLTDTQYF.

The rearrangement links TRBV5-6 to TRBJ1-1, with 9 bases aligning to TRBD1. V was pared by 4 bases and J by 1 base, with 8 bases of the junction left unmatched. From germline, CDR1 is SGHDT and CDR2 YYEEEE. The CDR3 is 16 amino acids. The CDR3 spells CASSPDTGGANTEAFF. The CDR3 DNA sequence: TGTGCCAGCAGCCCGGATACAGGGGGCGCGAACACTGAAGCTTTCTTT. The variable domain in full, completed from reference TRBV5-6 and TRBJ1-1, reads DAGVTQSPTHLIKTRGQQVTLRCSPKSGHDTVSWYQQALGQGPQFIFQYYEEEERQRGNFPDRFSGHQFPNYSSELNVNALLLGDSALYLCASSPDTGGANTEAFFGQGTRLTVV.